This T cell receptor (beta chain) was sequenced for a study of shared clonotypes between healthy human individuals. Across the whole study: Aged 18 to 49, the donors were a couple of women and three men. Study-wide points: Only a few donors were included, so the genetic and exposure-history diversity represented was limited. Naive CD4 clonotypes overlapped across a handful of donors at roughly 5%.

The CDR3 sequence is 14 residues long. Germline-derived CDR1 and CDR2 are LGHNA and YNFKEQ. Trimming took 2 bases from V and 1 from J, leaving 9 bases between them. Concerning this clone: Its antigen remains unidentified.

The naive CD8 subset, CD45RO-negative cells positively selected for CCR7, excluded terminally differentiated effector memory CD45RA+ cells. TCRdb's copy holds only in-frame clones and misses some; the assay was immunoSEQ multiplex PCR. The sample shows under 700,000 clones, 85% to 95% of them seen only once. The sample comprised naive CD8+ T cells sorted from blood. The chain joins TRBV4-2 to TRBJ2-7; D is unresolved. The TCR sequence derives from a woman in her twenties or thirties in good health. The CDR3 is CASSQQPPSYEQYF. CDR3 in DNA: TGTGCCAGCAGCCAACAACCGCCATCCTACGAGCAGTACTTC.